This T cell receptor (beta chain) was sequenced for a study of blood T cell repertoires in COVID-19. For the study at large: Some COVID-19 samples were acute and others convalescent; all came from the United States, Italy and Spain. PBMCs, B-cell-depleted T cells, or T cells were the source of the cDNA or gDNA that made up the material.

Germline-derived CDR1 and CDR2 are LGHDT and YNNKEL (reference sequence). V shed 3 bases and J 0 bases; nucleotides not matched to a gene: 1. The CDR3 sequence is 15 residues long. In the authors' methods: Reference gene primer amplification yielded estimated nucleated cell counts. This table comes from immunoSEQ multiplex PCR, and its TCRdb copy is limited to in-frame clones, with some not included. V and J calls and clone size are copied from that table; D and trimming were computed from the DNA. The sample shows about 77,000 clones, more than 70% of them seen only once. The chain recombines TRBV3-1 (or the pseudogene TRBV3-2) with TRBJ2-1, with 8 bases aligning to TRBD2. The sample was peripheral blood. The source is a woman of 80 years or more with acute or convalescent COVID-19. CDR3 sequence reads: CASSHLAGSYNEQFF. CDR3 DNA sequence: TGTGCCAGCAGCCACCTAGCGGGCTCCTACAATGAGCAGTTCTTC.